The T cell receptor (beta chain) described here comes from a study of T cell responses to AZD1222 COVID-19 vaccine. Study-level background: Second doses that came at about 4 or about 12 weeks were put together.

Clones were read by immunoSEQ multiplex PCR, and TCRdb kept only the in-frame ones, dropping some. The table lists 160,000 or so clones, 91% of them singletons, with around 4.4% in the top ten. Whole-study findings and limits: Baseline seropositives among AZD1222 recipients totaled only five to seven. Clonal diversity may have been underestimated, and the donors were mostly white British, with more females than males. Two doses of AZD1222 preceded a rise in Spike-specific TCR breadth and depth.

The CDR3 runs 14 residues. Germline loops: CDR1 LGHDT, CDR2 YNNKEL (reference sequence). The V gene lost 2 bases and the J gene lost 3 bases, with 11 bases spanning the gap. Comment on this clone: Its antigen is still unknown.

Specimen: peripheral blood, collected on day 0 of AZD1222 vaccination. This rearrangement joins TRBV3-1 (or the pseudogene TRBV3-2) to TRBJ2-7; D call uncertain. The receptor comes from an adult in good health. This chain's CDR3 is CASSQRVLYYEQYF. As DNA, the CDR3 is TGTGCCAGCAGCCAAAGGGTGCTCTACTACGAGCAGTACTTC.